Below are 2 T cell receptor beta chains sequenced from a single sample in a study of response to subunit inactivated influenza vaccine. MiXCR, run by TCRdb on the RT-PCR reads, gives a single entry per CDR3 protein. The repertoire holds about 150,000 distinct CDR3 sequences, about 10% seen once, with about a third in the top ten. The specimen comprised CD8+ T cells sorted from PBMCs, sampled 23 months after vaccination. The receptors here all came from a man aged 45-69 years who received an inactivated influenza vaccine.

This clonotype was seen a handful of times. The chain recombines TRBV27 with TRBJ2-7; D gene ambiguous. Germline-derived CDR1 and CDR2 are MNHEY and SMNVEV (reference sequence). There are 12 residues in the CDR3. V was cut by 6 bases and J by 7 bases, with 13 bases left in between. This CDR3 is CASRAPLMEQYF. CDR3 DNA: TGTGCCAGCAGAGCCCCCCTTATGGAGCAGTACTTC.

This clonotype was counted between two and nine times. This sequence joins TRBV7-9 and TRBJ2-7, with a possible D match to TRBD1 (6 bases). The CDR3 extends over 12 amino acids. Germline V lookup: CDR1 SEHNR, CDR2 FQNEAQ (reference sequence). V was cut by 5 bases and J by 5 bases, with 10 bases left in between. DNA of the CDR3: TGTGCCAGCAGCGAATACAGGGACGAGCAGTACTTC. Protein sequence: CASSEYRDEQYF. The variable domain in full, completed from reference TRBV7-9 and TRBJ2-7, reads DTGVSQNPRHKITKRGQNVTFRCDPISEHNRLYWYRQTLGQGPEFLTYFQNEAQLEKSRLLSDRFSAERPKGSFSTLEIQRTEQGDSAMYLCASSEYRDEQYFGPGTRLTVT.